These T cell receptor beta chains were read from a single sample in a study of spatial heterogeneity in lung cancer. TCRdb processed the 5' RACE reads anew with MiXCR; each CDR3 protein has one entry. The sample comprises about 11,000 distinct CDR3 sequences, 9% to 14% of which are singletons, and about 12% rests with the top ten. The specimen was lung tumor tissue, collected at surgery. These TCRs come from a female donor with early-stage non-small cell lung cancer. The CDR3 runs from the conserved cysteine through the conserved F or W. A D gene is named only where the DNA matches it firmly. Size is stated for part of the rows, as once, few or many counts, or as a class when the clone is expanded.

j_gene: TRBJ2-7; abundance: many; len: 13; v_gene: TRBV7-9; d_gene: NA; CDR3nt: TGTGCCAGCAGCTTCGGGGTTATGGGCGAGCAGTACTTC; CDR3aa: CASSFGVMGEQYF
j_gene: TRBJ2-2; abundance: many; len: 15; v_gene: TRBV7-6; d_gene: TRBD2; CDR3nt: TGTGCCAGCAGCGGACTAGCGGTGAACACCGGGGAGCTGTTTTTT; CDR3aa: CASSGLAVNTGELFF
j_gene: TRBJ1-1; abundance: many; len: 13; v_gene: TRBV11-2; d_gene: NA; CDR3nt: TGTGCCAGCAGCTTATCCGTGAACACTGAAGCTTTCTTT; CDR3aa: CASSLSVNTEAFF
j_gene: TRBJ2-2; abundance: NA; len: 15; v_gene: TRBV27; d_gene: NA; CDR3nt: TGTGCCAGCAGTTTAAACGGGGCTAACACCGGGGAGCTGTTTTTT; CDR3aa: CASSLNGANTGELFF
j_gene: TRBJ2-3; abundance: many; len: 13; v_gene: TRBV20-1; d_gene: TRBD2; CDR3nt: TGCAGTGCTAGGACTAGCGGGCTAGATACGCAGTATTTT; CDR3aa: CSARTSGLDTQYF
j_gene: TRBJ2-1; abundance: many; len: 15; v_gene: TRBV4-3; d_gene: NA; CDR3nt: TGCGCCAGCAGCCAAGACGAGGGACCAGAGAATGAGCAGTTCTTC; CDR3aa: CASSQDEGPENEQFF
j_gene: TRBJ1-4; abundance: NA; len: 15; v_gene: TRBV15; d_gene: NA; CDR3nt: TGTGCCACCAGCGGCGGCGATGCAACTAATGAAAAACTGTTTTTT; CDR3aa: CATSGGDATNEKLFF
j_gene: TRBJ2-1; abundance: NA; len: 13; v_gene: TRBV7-6; d_gene: NA; CDR3nt: TGTGCCAGCAGCTCCCAGATCGGGGATGAGCAGTTCTTC; CDR3aa: CASSSQIGDEQFF
j_gene: TRBJ2-5; abundance: NA; len: 14; v_gene: TRBV6-2/TRBV6-3; d_gene: TRBD2; CDR3nt: TGTGCCAGCAGCAGTACTAGCGACGGAGAGACCCAGTACTTC; CDR3aa: CASSSTSDGETQYF
j_gene: TRBJ2-5; abundance: medium-sized; len: 13; v_gene: TRBV3-1; d_gene: NA; CDR3nt: TGTGCCAGCAGCCAAGTCCTCCCTGAGACCCAGTACTTC; CDR3aa: CASSQVLPETQYF
j_gene: TRBJ1-2; abundance: medium-sized; len: 15; v_gene: TRBV7-8; d_gene: TRBD1; CDR3nt: TGTGCCAGCCAAGGGACAGGGAAGGGCGACTATGGCTACACCTTC; CDR3aa: CASQGTGKGDYGYTF
j_gene: TRBJ2-3; abundance: few; len: 16; v_gene: TRBV11-2; d_gene: NA; CDR3nt: TGTGCCAGCAGCTTAGCTGTAGCGGATACCACAGATACGCAGTATTTT; CDR3aa: CASSLAVADTTDTQYF
j_gene: TRBJ2-3; abundance: NA; len: 14; v_gene: TRBV6-5; d_gene: NA; CDR3nt: TGTGCCAGCAGTTACTCTCCGGGGCTCAAGACGCAGTATTTT; CDR3aa: CASSYSPGLKTQYF
j_gene: TRBJ2-5; abundance: few; len: 19; v_gene: TRBV7-3; d_gene: TRBD2; CDR3nt: TGTGCCAGCAGCTCCAGCCTGCTCGGACTAGCGGCGTCCCAAGAGACCCAGTACTTC; CDR3aa: CASSSSLLGLAASQETQYF
j_gene: TRBJ1-6; abundance: few; len: 11; v_gene: TRBV6-1; d_gene: NA; CDR3nt: TGTGCCAGCAGTGAAGCGAGTCCCCTCCACTTT; CDR3aa: CASSEASPLHF
j_gene: TRBJ2-5; abundance: NA; len: 16; v_gene: TRBV7-9; d_gene: TRBD1; CDR3nt: TGTGCCAGCAGCGAGCACCTAAGCAGGGGGAAAGAGACCCAGTACTTC; CDR3aa: CASSEHLSRGKETQYF
j_gene: TRBJ2-3; abundance: many; len: 17; v_gene: TRBV30; d_gene: NA; CDR3nt: TGTGCCTGGAGTGAAGTATTAGCGTTAGGGGTTCCAGATACGCAGTATTTT; CDR3aa: CAWSEVLALGVPDTQYF
j_gene: TRBJ2-3; abundance: many; len: 11; v_gene: TRBV20-1; d_gene: NA; CDR3nt: TGCAGTGGGGTTGGCACAGATACGCAGTATTTT; CDR3aa: CSGVGTDTQYF
j_gene: TRBJ2-1; abundance: many; len: 16; v_gene: TRBV11-2; d_gene: NA; CDR3nt: TGTGCCAGCAGCCCCGCCGGTAGATCCGCGACCAATGAGCAGTTCTTC; CDR3aa: CASSPAGRSATNEQFF
j_gene: TRBJ2-3; abundance: many; len: 15; v_gene: TRBV20-1; d_gene: TRBD2; CDR3nt: TGCAGTGCTAGAGTGGGAGGGGCCGGGCGTGATACGCAGTATTTT; CDR3aa: CSARVGGAGRDTQYF
j_gene: TRBJ1-1; abundance: many; len: 13; v_gene: TRBV30; d_gene: NA; CDR3nt: TGTGCCTGGAGGAGTCAGTCCTACACTGAAGCTTTCTTT; CDR3aa: CAWRSQSYTEAFF
j_gene: TRBJ2-7; abundance: medium-sized; len: 13; v_gene: TRBV3-1; d_gene: NA; CDR3nt: TGTGCCAGCAGCCCTACAGGGAGGTACGAGCAGTACTTC; CDR3aa: CASSPTGRYEQYF
j_gene: TRBJ2-5; abundance: many; len: 13; v_gene: TRBV18; d_gene: NA; CDR3nt: TGTGCCAGCTCACCGGCAGGATTAGAGACCCAGTACTTC; CDR3aa: CASSPAGLETQYF
j_gene: TRBJ1-5; abundance: few; len: 15; v_gene: TRBV11-2; d_gene: NA; CDR3nt: TGTGCCAGCAGCCCGGGACATACTAGCAATCAGCCCCAGCATTTT; CDR3aa: CASSPGHTSNQPQHF
j_gene: TRBJ2-1; abundance: many; len: 15; v_gene: TRBV11-3; d_gene: TRBD2; CDR3nt: TGTGCCAGCAGCCCACAAGCGGGGCCCTACAATGAGCAGTTCTTC; CDR3aa: CASSPQAGPYNEQFF
j_gene: TRBJ2-3; abundance: NA; len: 15; v_gene: TRBV6-2/TRBV6-3; d_gene: NA; CDR3nt: TGTGCCAGCAGTTACTCTCTTAGTGGAGCAGATACGCAGTATTTT; CDR3aa: CASSYSLSGADTQYF
j_gene: TRBJ1-2; abundance: many; len: 16; v_gene: TRBV4-2; d_gene: NA; CDR3nt: TGTGCCAGCAGCCAAGTTTGGGGGGGGCCGGGAGATGGCTACACCTTC; CDR3aa: CASSQVWGGPGDGYTF
j_gene: TRBJ2-3; abundance: many; len: 14; v_gene: TRBV19; d_gene: NA; CDR3nt: TGTGCCAGTAGTACACCCAGACTAACAGATACGCAGTATTTT; CDR3aa: CASSTPRLTDTQYF
j_gene: TRBJ2-5; abundance: NA; len: 15; v_gene: TRBV29-1; d_gene: TRBD1; CDR3nt: TGCAGCGTAGCCGGGACAGGGAATGGCCAAGAGACCCAGTACTTC; CDR3aa: CSVAGTGNGQETQYF